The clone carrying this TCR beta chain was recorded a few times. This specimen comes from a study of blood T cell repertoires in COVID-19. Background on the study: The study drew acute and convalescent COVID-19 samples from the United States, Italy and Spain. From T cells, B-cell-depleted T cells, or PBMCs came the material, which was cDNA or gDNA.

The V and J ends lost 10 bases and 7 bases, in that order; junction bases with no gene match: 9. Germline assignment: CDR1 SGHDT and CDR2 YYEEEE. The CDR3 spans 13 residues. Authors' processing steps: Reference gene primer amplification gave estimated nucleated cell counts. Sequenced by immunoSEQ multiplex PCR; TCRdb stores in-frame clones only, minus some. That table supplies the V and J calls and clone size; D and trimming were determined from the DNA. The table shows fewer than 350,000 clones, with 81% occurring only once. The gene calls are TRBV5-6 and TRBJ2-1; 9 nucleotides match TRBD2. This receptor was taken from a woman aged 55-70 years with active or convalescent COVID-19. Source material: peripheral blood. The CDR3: CAGQAGGLNEQFF. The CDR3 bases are TGTGCCGGACAAGCGGGGGGCTTGAATGAGCAGTTCTTC. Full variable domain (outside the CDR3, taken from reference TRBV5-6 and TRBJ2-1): DAGVTQSPTHLIKTRGQQVTLRCSPKSGHDTVSWYQQALGQGPQFIFQYYEEEERQRGNFPDRFSGHQFPNYSSELNVNALLLGDSALYLCAGQAGGLNEQFFGPGTRLTVL.